The clone carrying this TCR beta chain has only one observation. No antigen is known for it. The sample originates from a study of T cells after posttransplantation cyclophosphamide. Germline CDR1 is GTSNPN and CDR2 is SVGIG (reference sequence). This CDR3 has 12 residues. The germline V and J ends were trimmed by 3 bases and 7 bases, with 10 bases remaining between them. Study-wide findings and caveats: Recipient CMV seropositivity and CMV reactivation strongly tracked TRB clonality. Donor CD8+ memory clones often dominated recipient blood repertoires at later times. Tissue-infiltrating T cells from skin or gut overlapped little with blood T cells.

Libraries were prepared by immunoSEQ multiplex PCR; TCRdb keeps only in-frame clonotypes and omits some of them. There are about 53,000 clones in the sample; around 84% occur only once, and 2.8% lies in the top ten. Sample: PBMCs. V gene TRBV30 combines with J gene TRBJ2-1; weak D call: TRBD2 (5 bases). The clonotype was recovered from a man aged 25 to 45 with a blood cancer, CMV-positive, and with a related stem cell donor. The CDR3 here is CAWRDSGNEQFF. In nucleotides, the CDR3 is TGTGCCTGGAGGGATTCGGGAAATGAGCAGTTCTTC.